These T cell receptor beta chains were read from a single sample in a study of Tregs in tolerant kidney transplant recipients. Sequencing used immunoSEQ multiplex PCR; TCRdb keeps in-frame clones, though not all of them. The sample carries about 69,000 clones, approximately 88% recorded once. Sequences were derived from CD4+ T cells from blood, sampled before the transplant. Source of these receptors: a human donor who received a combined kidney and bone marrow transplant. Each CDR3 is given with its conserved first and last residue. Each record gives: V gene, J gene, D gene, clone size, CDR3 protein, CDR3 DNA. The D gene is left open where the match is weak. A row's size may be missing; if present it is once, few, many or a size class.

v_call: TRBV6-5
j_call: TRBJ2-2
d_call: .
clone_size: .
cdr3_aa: CASKAGPANTGELFF
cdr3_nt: TGTGCCAGCAAGGCTGGGCCCGCGAACACCGGGGAGCTGTTTTTT

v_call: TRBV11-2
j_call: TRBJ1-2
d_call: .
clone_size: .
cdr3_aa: CASSLDRISYGYTF
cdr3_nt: TGTGCCAGCAGCCTGGACAGAATTAGCTATGGCTACACCTTC

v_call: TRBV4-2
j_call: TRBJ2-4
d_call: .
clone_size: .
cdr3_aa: CASSPAAGNAKNIQYF
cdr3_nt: TGTGCCAGCAGCCCCGCCGCGGGGAACGCCAAAAACATTCAGTACTTC

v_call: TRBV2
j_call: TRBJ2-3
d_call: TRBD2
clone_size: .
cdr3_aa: CASSDGTSGGTDTQYF
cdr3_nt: TGTGCCAGCAGTGATGGGACTAGCGGGGGCACAGATACGCAGTATTTT

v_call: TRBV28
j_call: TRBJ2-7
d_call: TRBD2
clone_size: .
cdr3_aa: CASTPAASGTSGSYEQYF
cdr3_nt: TGTGCCAGCACCCCTGCGGCCAGCGGGACTAGCGGATCCTACGAGCAGTACTTC

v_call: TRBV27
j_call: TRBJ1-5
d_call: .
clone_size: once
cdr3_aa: CASSLEGRINQPQHF
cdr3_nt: TGTGCCAGCAGTTTGGAGGGACGGATCAATCAGCCCCAGCATTTT

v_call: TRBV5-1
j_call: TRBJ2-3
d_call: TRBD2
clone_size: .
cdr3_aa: CASSAGGISGRTDTQYF
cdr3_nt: TGCGCCAGCAGCGCCGGCGGTATTAGCGGGAGAACAGATACGCAGTATTTT

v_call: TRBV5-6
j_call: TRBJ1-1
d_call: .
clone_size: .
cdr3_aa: CASSFGQGLIEAFF
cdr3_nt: TGTGCCAGCAGCTTCGGGCAGGGGCTTATTGAAGCTTTCTTT

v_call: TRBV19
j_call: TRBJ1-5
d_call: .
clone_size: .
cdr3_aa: CASSELYSNQPQHF
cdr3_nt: TGTGCCAGTAGTGAGCTTTATAGCAATCAGCCCCAGCATTTT

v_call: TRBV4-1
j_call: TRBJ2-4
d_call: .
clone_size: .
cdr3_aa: CASSQAAVSGWAKNIQYF
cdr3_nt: TGCGCCAGCAGCCAAGCCGCGGTATCAGGGTGGGCCAAAAACATTCAGTACTTC

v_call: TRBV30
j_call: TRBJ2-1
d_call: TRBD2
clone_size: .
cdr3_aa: CAWSTSGRTREQFF
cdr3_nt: TGTGCCTGGAGTACTAGCGGGAGAACAAGGGAGCAGTTCTTC

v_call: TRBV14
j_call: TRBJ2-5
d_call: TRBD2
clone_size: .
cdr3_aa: CASSQTLAGGRETQYF
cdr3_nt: TGTGCCAGCAGCCAAACACTAGCGGGAGGTCGGGAGACCCAGTACTTC

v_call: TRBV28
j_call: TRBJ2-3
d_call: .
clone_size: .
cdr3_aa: CASRSYGLRGDTQYF
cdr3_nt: TGTGCCAGCAGGTCCTATGGCTTACGGGGGGATACGCAGTATTTT

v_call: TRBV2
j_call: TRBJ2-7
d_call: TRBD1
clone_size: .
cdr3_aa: CASKDRGGYEQYF
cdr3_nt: TGTGCCAGTAAGGACAGGGGTGGCTACGAGCAGTACTTC

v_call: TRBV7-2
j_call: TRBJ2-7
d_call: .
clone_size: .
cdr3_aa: CASSTPLLAYEQYF
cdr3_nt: TGTGCCAGCAGCACGCCCCTACTAGCATACGAGCAGTACTTC

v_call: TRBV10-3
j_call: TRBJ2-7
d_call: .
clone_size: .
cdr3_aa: CATNTPRGYEQYF
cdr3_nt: TGTGCCACCAATACCCCTCGGGGCTACGAGCAGTACTTC

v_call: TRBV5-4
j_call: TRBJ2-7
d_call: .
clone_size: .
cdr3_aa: CASSFGGLKGEQYF
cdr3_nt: TGTGCCAGCAGCTTCGGGGGGCTGAAGGGCGAGCAGTACTTC

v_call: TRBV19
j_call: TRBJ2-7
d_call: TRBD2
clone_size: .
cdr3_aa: CASSRRESYEQYF
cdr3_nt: TGTGCCAGTAGTCGGCGGGAGTCCTACGAGCAGTACTTC

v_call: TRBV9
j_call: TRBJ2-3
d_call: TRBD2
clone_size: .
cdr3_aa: CASSVGRDYFTDTQYF
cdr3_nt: TGTGCCAGCAGCGTTGGCCGGGACTATTTCACAGATACGCAGTATTTT

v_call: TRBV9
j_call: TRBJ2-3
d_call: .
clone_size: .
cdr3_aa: CASSVAAARGGDTQYF
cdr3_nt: TGTGCCAGCAGCGTAGCAGCAGCGAGAGGGGGAGATACGCAGTATTTT

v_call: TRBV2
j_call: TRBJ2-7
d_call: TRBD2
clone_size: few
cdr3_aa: CASAGLAGSEQYF
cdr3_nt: TGTGCCAGCGCGGGACTAGCGGGATCCGAGCAGTACTTC

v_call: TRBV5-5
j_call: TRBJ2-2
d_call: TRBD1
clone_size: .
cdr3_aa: CASSYQGVKGGELFF
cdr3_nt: TGTGCCAGCAGCTACCAGGGGGTGAAGGGCGGGGAGCTGTTTTTT

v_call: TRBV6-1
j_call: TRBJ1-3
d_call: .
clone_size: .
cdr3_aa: CASSEAGFRGSGNTIYF
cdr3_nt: TGTGCCAGCAGTGAAGCGGGGTTTAGGGGATCTGGAAACACCATATATTTT

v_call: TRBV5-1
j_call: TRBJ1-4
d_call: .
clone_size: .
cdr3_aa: CASSFQGEEKLFF
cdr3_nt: TGCGCCAGCAGCTTCCAGGGCGAGGAAAAACTGTTTTTT

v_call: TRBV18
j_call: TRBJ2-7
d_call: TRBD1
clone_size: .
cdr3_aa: CASSPPGTDLGEQYF
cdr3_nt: TGTGCCAGCTCACCTCCCGGGACAGACTTGGGGGAGCAGTACTTC

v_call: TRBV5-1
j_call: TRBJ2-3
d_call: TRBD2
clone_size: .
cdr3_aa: CASSLLAGLADTQYF
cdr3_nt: TGCGCCAGCAGCCTACTAGCGGGGTTGGCAGATACGCAGTATTTT

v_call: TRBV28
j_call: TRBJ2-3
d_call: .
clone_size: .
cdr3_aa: CASSFFTARVSNHTQYF
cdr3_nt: TGTGCCAGCAGTTTTTTTACTGCGAGGGTCAGCAATCATACGCAGTATTTT

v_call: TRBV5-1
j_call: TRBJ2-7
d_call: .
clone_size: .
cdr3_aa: CASKPDISYEQYF
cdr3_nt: TGCGCCAGCAAACCCGACATTTCCTACGAGCAGTACTTC

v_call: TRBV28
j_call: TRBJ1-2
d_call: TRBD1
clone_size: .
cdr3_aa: CASSLSRDRAGYTF
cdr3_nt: TGTGCCAGCAGTCTAAGCCGGGACAGGGCTGGCTACACCTTC

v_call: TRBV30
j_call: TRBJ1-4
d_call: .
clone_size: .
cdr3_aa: CAWSVTASRKLFF
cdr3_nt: TGTGCCTGGAGTGTAACGGCGTCGAGGAAACTGTTTTTT

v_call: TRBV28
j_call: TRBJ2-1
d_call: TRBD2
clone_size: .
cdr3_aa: CASSPGTSGNNEQFF
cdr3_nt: TGTGCCAGCAGCCCAGGGACTAGCGGAAACAATGAGCAGTTCTTC

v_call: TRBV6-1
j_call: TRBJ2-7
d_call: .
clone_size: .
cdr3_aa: CASSVPSYEQYF
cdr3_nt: TGTGCCAGCAGCGTCCCCTCCTACGAGCAGTACTTC

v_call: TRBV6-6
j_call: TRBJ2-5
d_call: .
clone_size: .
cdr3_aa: CASRIRTRGETQYF
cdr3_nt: TGTGCCAGCAGGATCCGGACCCGAGGGGAGACCCAGTACTTC

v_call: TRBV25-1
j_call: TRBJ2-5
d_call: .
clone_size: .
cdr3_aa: CASSADGVPVETQYF
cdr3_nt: TGTGCCAGCAGCGCCGACGGGGTCCCCGTGGAGACCCAGTACTTC

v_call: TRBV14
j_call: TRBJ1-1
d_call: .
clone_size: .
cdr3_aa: CASSQDQGFTEAFF
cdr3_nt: TGTGCCAGCAGCCAAGATCAGGGTTTTACTGAAGCTTTCTTT

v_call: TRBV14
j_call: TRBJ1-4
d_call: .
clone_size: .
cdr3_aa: CASSQEIGGAPEKLFF
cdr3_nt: TGTGCCAGCAGCCAAGAAATCGGAGGGGCACCCGAAAAACTGTTTTTT

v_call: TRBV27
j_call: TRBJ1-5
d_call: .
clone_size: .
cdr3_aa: CASSQTWGGHSNQPQHF
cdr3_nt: TGTGCCAGCAGCCAGACATGGGGGGGCCACAGCAATCAGCCCCAGCATTTT

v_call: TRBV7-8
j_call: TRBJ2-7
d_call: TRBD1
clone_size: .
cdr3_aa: CASSHDREHEQYF
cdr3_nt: TGTGCCAGCAGCCATGACAGGGAGCACGAGCAGTACTTC

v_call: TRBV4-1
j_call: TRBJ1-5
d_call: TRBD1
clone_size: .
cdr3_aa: CASSQLPGTGGMESQPQHF
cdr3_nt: TGCGCCAGCAGCCAACTCCCCGGGACAGGGGGCATGGAGAGTCAGCCCCAGCATTTT

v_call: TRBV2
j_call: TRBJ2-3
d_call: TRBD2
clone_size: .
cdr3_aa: CASSGGRAFGTDTQYF
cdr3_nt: TGTGCCAGCAGTGGAGGGAGGGCATTTGGCACAGATACGCAGTATTTT

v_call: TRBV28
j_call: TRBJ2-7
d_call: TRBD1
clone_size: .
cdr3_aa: CASSFRDRASYEQYF
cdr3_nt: TGTGCCAGCAGTTTCCGGGACAGGGCCTCCTACGAGCAGTACTTC

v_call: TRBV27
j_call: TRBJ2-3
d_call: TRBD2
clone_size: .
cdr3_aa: CASSPLAGGPADTQYF
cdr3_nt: TGTGCCAGCAGTCCCCTAGCGGGAGGGCCTGCAGATACGCAGTATTTT

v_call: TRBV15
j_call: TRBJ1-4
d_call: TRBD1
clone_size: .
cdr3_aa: CATSRGQGNEKLFF
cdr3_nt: TGTGCCACCAGCAGGGGACAGGGGAATGAAAAACTGTTTTTT

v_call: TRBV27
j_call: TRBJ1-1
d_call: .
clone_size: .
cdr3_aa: CASSLLQPNTEAFF
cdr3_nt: TGTGCCAGCAGTTTGTTACAGCCGAACACTGAAGCTTTCTTT

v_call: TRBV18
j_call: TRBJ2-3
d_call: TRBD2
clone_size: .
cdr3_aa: CASSPSSGSDTQYF
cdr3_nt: TGTGCCAGCTCGCCCTCTAGCGGATCAGATACGCAGTATTTT

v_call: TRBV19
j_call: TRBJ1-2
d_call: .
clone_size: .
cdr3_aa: CASSIAPGGHYGYTF
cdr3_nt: TGTGCCAGTAGTATAGCCCCGGGAGGGCACTATGGCTACACCTTC

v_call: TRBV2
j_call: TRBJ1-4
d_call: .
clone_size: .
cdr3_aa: CASNPGVVEKLFF
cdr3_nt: TGTGCCAGCAATCCAGGGGTAGTGGAAAAACTGTTTTTT

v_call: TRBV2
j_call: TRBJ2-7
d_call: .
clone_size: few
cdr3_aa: CASEQGSSYEQYF
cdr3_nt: TGTGCCAGCGAGCAGGGCAGCTCCTACGAGCAGTACTTC

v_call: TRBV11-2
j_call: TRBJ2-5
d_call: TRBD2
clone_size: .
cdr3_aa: CASSPSGIGGTQYF
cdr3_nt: TGTGCCAGCAGCCCTAGCGGGATTGGTGGGACCCAGTACTTC

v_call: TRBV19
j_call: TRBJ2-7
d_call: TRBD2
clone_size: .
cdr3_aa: CASSIEGGAYEQYF
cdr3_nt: TGTGCCAGTAGTATAGAGGGGGGGGCCTACGAGCAGTACTTC

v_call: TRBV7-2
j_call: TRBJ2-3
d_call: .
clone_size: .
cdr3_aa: CASSPRTDNTDTQYF
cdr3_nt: TGTGCCAGCAGCCCCAGGACGGACAACACAGATACGCAGTATTTT

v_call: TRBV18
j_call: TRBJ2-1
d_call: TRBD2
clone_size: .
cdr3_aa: CASSEGTSGSRTYNEQFF
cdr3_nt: TGTGCCAGCTCAGAGGGGACTAGCGGGAGTAGGACCTACAATGAGCAGTTCTTC

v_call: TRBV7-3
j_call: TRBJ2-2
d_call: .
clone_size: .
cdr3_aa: CASSATGRSTGELFF
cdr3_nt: TGTGCCAGCAGCGCGACAGGGAGGAGCACCGGGGAGCTGTTTTTT

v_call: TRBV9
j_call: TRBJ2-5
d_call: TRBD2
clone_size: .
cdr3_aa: CASSGTPASGRGTQYF
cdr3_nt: TGTGCCAGCAGCGGGACCCCAGCTAGCGGGAGAGGGACCCAGTACTTC

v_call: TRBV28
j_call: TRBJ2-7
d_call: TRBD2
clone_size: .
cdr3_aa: CASSVLAAYVQYF
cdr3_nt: TGTGCCAGCAGCGTCCTAGCGGCGTACGTGCAGTACTTC

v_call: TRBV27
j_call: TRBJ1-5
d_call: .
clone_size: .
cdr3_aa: CAEDSNQPQHF
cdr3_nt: TGTGCCGAGGATAGCAATCAGCCCCAGCATTTT